Presented here are 29 T cell receptor beta chains from one specimen sequenced in a study of blood T cell repertoires in COVID-19. Only in-frame clones appear in the TCRdb table, and some are missing; sequencing was by immunoSEQ multiplex PCR. The sample shows about 250,000 clones, about 80% of them seen only once. Sequencing input: peripheral blood. The receptors shown here come from an older man with acute or convalescent COVID-19.

This chain connects TRBV7-3 to TRBJ2-1; 7 bases match TRBD1. The CDR3 runs 14 residues. Germline assignment: CDR1 SGHTA and CDR2 FQGTGA. The junction had 5 bases not matched to a gene; V was cut back by 4 bases and J by 5 bases. CDR3 residues: CASSSVGTDNEQFF. The CDR3 DNA reads TGTGCCAGCAGCTCGGTAGGGACAGACAATGAGCAGTTCTTC. Full variable domain (outside the CDR3, taken from reference TRBV7-3 and TRBJ2-1): GAGVSQTPSNKVTEKGKYVELRCDPISGHTALYWYRQSLGQGPEFLIYFQGTGAADDSGLPNDRFFAVRPEGSVSTLKIQRTERGDSAVYLCASSSVGTDNEQFFGPGTRLTVL.

This clone was counted only a few times. The chain employs TRBV24-1 and TRBJ2-7; D gene unclear. Germline V gene sequence: CDR1 KGHDR, CDR2 SFDVKD. V lost 4 bases to trimming and J lost 6 bases, with 15 bases between them. The CDR3 consists of 14 residues. The CDR3 region is CATSEANPPREQYF. CDR3 sequence (DNA): TGTGCCACCAGTGAAGCTAATCCCCCACGCGAGCAGTACTTC.

This chain joins TRBV11-3 and TRBJ2-2; 15 bases are a match to TRBD2. The CDR3 has 18 amino acids. Germline V gene sequence: CDR1 SGHNT, CDR2 YENEEA. V shed 5 bases and J 5 bases; nucleotides not matched to a gene: 9. This chain's CDR3 is CASSTNGLAGGPTGELFF. The DNA of the CDR3 is TGTGCCAGCAGCACTAACGGACTAGCGGGAGGGCCAACCGGGGAGCTGTTTTTT.

Only one count was recorded for this clone. In nucleotides, the CDR3 is TGTGCTCGAGGGCGGGGAGCTAACTATGGCTACACCTTC. Translating it yields CARGRGANYGYTF. V is TRBV30 and J is TRBJ1-2; D gene unclear. The CDR3 runs to 13 residues. Germline V gene data show CDR1 as GTSNPN and CDR2 as SVGIG (reference sequence). Variable domain in full (rest from reference TRBV30 and TRBJ1-2): SQTIHQWPATLVQPVGSPLSLECTVEGTSNPNLYWYRQAAGRGLQLLFYSVGIGQISSEVPQNLSASRPQDRQFILSSKKLLLSDSGFYLCARGRGANYGYTFGSGTRLTVV.

The chain has TRBV3-1 (or the pseudogene TRBV3-2) and TRBJ1-5; no reliable D call. The CDR3 runs to 14 residues. Germline V gene lookup returns CDR1 LGHDT and CDR2 YNNKEL (reference sequence). V shed 4 bases and J shed 5 bases, with 12 bases lying between them. The CDR3 loop is CASSPRRNDQPQHF. For the CDR3, the DNA is TGTGCCAGCAGCCCAAGGAGGAACGATCAGCCCCAGCATTTT.

This clone was detected a few times. The V gene is TRBV12-2, the J gene TRBJ2-7; the D call in the table, TRBD2, was not verified against the DNA. TRBV12-2 counts as a pseudogene. The CDR3 has 16 amino acids. The CDR3 sequence is CASRLVGLAGGPGQYF. In DNA form, the CDR3 reads TGTGCAAGTCGCTTAGTTGGACTAGCGGGAGGGCCGGGGCAGTACTTC.

CDR3 in DNA: TGCGCCAGCAGCTTGGGAGGGACAGGGGAACGCTATGGCTACACCTTC. This sequence encodes CASSLGGTGERYGYTF. The chain joins TRBV5-1 to TRBJ1-2; 10 positions agree with TRBD1. Trimming cost V 0 bases and J 4 bases; bases outside gene matches: 6. Germline CDR1 is SGHRS and CDR2 is YFSETQ. The CDR3 length is 16 residues.

The CDR3 sequence: CASSESRHPPYGYTF. In DNA, the CDR3 is TGTGCCAGTAGTGAGAGCCGTCATCCTCCCTATGGCTACACCTTC. This chain joins TRBV19 and TRBJ1-2; unclear D gene. This CDR3 comprises 15 residues. V lost 5 bases to trimming and J lost 4 bases, with 17 bases between them. The V gene's germline CDR1 is LNHDA and CDR2 SQIVND (reference sequence).

This rearrangement joins TRBV4-1 to TRBJ2-3; D may be TRBD1 (6 bases). The V end lost 4 bases, the J end lost 2 bases, and 16 bases lay between the germline ends. CDR3 size: 16 residues. The germline V gene encodes CDR1 MGHRA and CDR2 YSYEKL. The CDR3 spells CASSLRGGSFTDTQYF. Here the CDR3 DNA reads TGCGCCAGCAGCCTGAGAGGGGGTAGCTTCACAGATACGCAGTATTTT.

A single count supports this clone. This chain connects TRBV28 to TRBJ1-1; 7 bases match TRBD1. The V and J ends lost 5 bases and 1 base, in that order; junction bases with no gene match: 7. The CDR3 is made up of 15 amino acids. Germline-derived CDR1 and CDR2 are MDHEN and SYDVKM. The CDR3 nucleotides are TGTGCCAGCAGTCCACAGGGGAAAGGGAACACTGAAGCTTTCTTT. Encoded protein: CASSPQGKGNTEAFF.

This clone appeared a single time. This chain connects TRBV3-1 (or the pseudogene TRBV3-2) to TRBJ1-3; weak D call: TRBD1 (6 bases). CDR1 LGHDT and CDR2 YNNKEL come from the germline V gene (reference sequence). V gave up 5 bases and J gave up 0 bases, with 8 bases separating them. The CDR3 runs 14 residues. This CDR3 is CASSYRASGNTIYF. In DNA, the CDR3 is TGTGCCAGCAGCTACAGGGCCTCTGGAAACACCATATATTTT.

This clone was seen a single time. This sequence joins TRBV10-3 and TRBJ1-5, with 10 bases aligning to TRBD1. Unmatched junction bases numbered 4, after V lost 3 bases and J lost 5 bases. Germline V gene sequence: CDR1 ENHRY, CDR2 SYGVKD. This CDR3 spans 15 amino acids. The CDR3 is CAISEVDRGHQPQHF. In DNA form, the CDR3 reads TGTGCCATCAGTGAAGTAGACAGGGGGCATCAGCCCCAGCATTTT.

The chain combines TRBV27 with TRBJ2-7; tentative D call: TRBD2 (6 bases). V lost 5 bases, J lost 3 bases, and 17 bases lay in between. Germline V gene sequence: CDR1 MNHEY, CDR2 SMNVEV (reference sequence). The CDR3 has 15 amino acids. The CDR3 is CASSARPGLLYEQYF. The CDR3 DNA sequence: TGTGCCAGCAGTGCCAGGCCGGGACTCCTCTACGAGCAGTACTTC.

This chain joins TRBV4-1 and TRBJ1-3; D not certain. This CDR3 has 16 amino acids. CDR1 MGHRA and CDR2 YSYEKL come from the germline V gene. Trimming took off 0 bases at V and 0 bases at J, with 9 bases between the two ends. The CDR3 loop is CASSQDSVFSGNTIYF. The CDR3 region has the DNA TGCGCCAGCAGCCAAGATTCTGTCTTCTCTGGAAACACCATATATTTT.

The chain recombines TRBV6-5 with TRBJ2-7; 10 bases match TRBD2. This CDR3 has 14 amino acids. Germline V gives CDR1 MNHEY, CDR2 SVGAGI. The junction had 3 bases not matched to a gene; V was cut back by 6 bases and J by 1 base. CDR3 coding DNA: TGTGCCAGCAGGCCGGGACTAGCGTCCTACGAGCAGTACTTC. It codes for CASRPGLASYEQYF.

The chain combines TRBV7-2 with TRBJ2-3; tentative D call: TRBD2 (5 bases). CDR1 is SGHTA, CDR2 FQGNSA, per germline. The CDR3 runs 15 residues. Trimming left V 1 base short and J 6 bases short, with 14 bases between. CDR3 loop: CASSLGHTRADTQYF. CDR3 DNA sequence: TGTGCCAGCAGCTTAGGACATACGAGGGCGGATACGCAGTATTTT. The full variable domain, with the rest looked up from reference TRBV7-2 and TRBJ2-3, is GAGVSQSPSNKVTEKGKDVELRCDPISGHTALYWYRQSLGQGLEFLIYFQGNSAPDKSGLPSDRFSAERTGGSVSTLTIQRTQQEDSAVYLCASSLGHTRADTQYFGPGTRLTVL.

The rearrangement joins TRBV18 to TRBJ2-2; D call uncertain. The germline V gene encodes CDR1 KGHSH and CDR2 LQKENI. V gave up 2 bases and J gave up 4 bases, with 8 bases separating them. The CDR3 sequence is 14 residues long. CDR3 amino acids: CASSPKTGTGELFF. The DNA for the CDR3 is TGTGCCAGCTCACCAAAAACGGGCACCGGGGAGCTGTTTTTT. Full variable domain (rest looked up from reference TRBV18 and TRBJ2-2): NAGVMQNPRHLVRRRGQEARLRCSPMKGHSHVYWYRQLPEEGLKFMVYLQKENIIDESGMPKERFSAEFPKEGPSILRIQQVVRGDSAAYFCASSPKTGTGELFFGEGSRLTVL.

This clone was seen a single time. The chain couples TRBV7-2 to TRBJ2-7; 8 bases match TRBD1. V gave up 1 base and J gave up 4 bases; unmatched junction bases: 12. The CDR3 is 17 amino acids. The V gene's germline CDR1 is SGHTA and CDR2 FQGNSA. CDR3 sequence reads: CASSLDGRGHFRYEQYF. Here the CDR3 DNA reads TGTGCCAGCAGCTTAGATGGCAGGGGGCACTTTAGATACGAGCAGTACTTC.

This clone showed up just once. This chain joins TRBV21-1 and TRBJ1-1; the D segment call TRBD1 is taken from the table without a DNA check. TRBV21-1 is given as a pseudogene. The CDR3 has 14 residues. The CDR3 coding sequence is TGTGCCAGCGTAAGGGGATTCATGAACACTGAAGCTTTCTTT. Amino acid sequence: CASVRGFMNTEAFF.

Here the CDR3 DNA reads TGTGCCAGCAGTCTAACTAGCTTTTCCACAGATACGCAGTATTTT. This translates into CASSLTSFSTDTQYF. The chain couples TRBV6-5 to TRBJ2-3; D might be TRBD2 (6 bases). Trimming removed 5 bases from V and 2 bases from J, with 14 bases in between. Germline V gives CDR1 MNHEY, CDR2 SVGAGI. The CDR3 extends over 15 amino acids.

The chain employs TRBV5-1 and TRBJ2-1, with a weak D call TRBD1 (5 bases). The length of the CDR3 is 14 residues. V lost 4 bases and J 6 bases, leaving 14 bases between the germline ends. Germline V CDR1 and CDR2: SGHRS, YFSETQ. CDR3 in amino acids: CASSPDSGSNEQFF. The CDR3 nucleotides are TGCGCCAGCAGCCCCGACAGTGGTAGCAATGAGCAGTTCTTC.

The gene calls are TRBV5-6 and TRBJ2-7; maybe TRBD1 (5 bases). The germline V gene encodes CDR1 SGHDT and CDR2 YYEEEE. V was clipped by 0 bases and J by 9 bases, with 10 bases between them. The CDR3 contains 12 residues. DNA of the CDR3: TGTGCCAGCAGCTTGGACAGGAGAACGCAGTACTTC. Translated, it gives CASSLDRRTQYF.

This chain joins TRBV2 and TRBJ1-6, with D possibly being TRBD1 (6 bases). The germline gives CDR1 SNHLY, CDR2 FYNNEI. Trimming stripped 8 bases from V and 10 bases from J, with 18 bases between. The CDR3 covers 14 residues. CDR3 sequence reads: CASQDRLIRSPLHF. CDR3 DNA: TGTGCCAGCCAAGACAGGTTGATTAGATCACCCCTCCACTTT.

Regarding this clone: The junction shows a germline mismatch at one end, possibly a read error. The genes are TRBV10-1 and TRBJ1-3; tentatively, D is TRBD1 (5 bases). This CDR3 is built from 13 residues. Germline CDR1 reads WNHNN; CDR2 reads SYGVQD (reference sequence). In nucleotides, the CDR3 is TGCGCCAGCAGCCTTGGGGCTGGGAACACCATATATTTT. Its translation is CASSLGAGNTIYF.

The chain uses TRBV28 and TRBJ2-1, with a tentative D call TRBD2 (7 bases). Per germline, CDR1 MDHEN and CDR2 SYDVKM. Trimming stripped 10 bases from V and 2 bases from J, with 18 bases between. The CDR3 is 15 amino acids. For the CDR3, the DNA is TGTGCCACCGAGGGGGGGGCTCGGACCTACAATGAGCAGTTCTTC. The encoded protein is CATEGGARTYNEQFF.

V is TRBV18 and J is TRBJ2-5; D unclear. Germline assignment: CDR1 KGHSH and CDR2 LQKENI. CDR3 length: 13 residues. Trimming left V 3 bases short and J 5 bases short, with 10 bases between. Written as DNA, the CDR3 is TGTGCCAGCTCACCCCCAGCCAGGGAGACCCAGTACTTC. This encodes CASSPPARETQYF.

This clone has just one count. The chain carries TRBV28 and TRBJ2-7; D possibly corresponds to TRBD1 (6 bases). The CDR3 has 13 amino acids. V shed 5 bases and J shed 2 bases, with 10 bases lying between them. Germline CDR1 reads MDHEN; CDR2 reads SYDVKM. The CDR3 nucleotides are TGTGCCAGCAGTAGGGACACAGCCTACGAGCAGTACTTC. Amino acid sequence: CASSRDTAYEQYF.

This rearrangement joins TRBV6-6 to TRBJ1-5, with a weak D call TRBD1 (5 bases). Germline values: CDR1 MNHNY, CDR2 SVGAGI (reference sequence). V shed 11 bases and J shed 6 bases, with 11 bases lying between them. The CDR3 length is 11 residues. CDR3 DNA sequence: TGTGCCTCGGGGGGGGGTCAGCCCCAGCATTTT. It translates to CASGGGQPQHF.

The rearrangement uses TRBV28 and TRBJ1-2; D is ambiguous. V shed 7 bases and J shed 4 bases, with 13 bases lying between them. Per germline, CDR1 MDHEN and CDR2 SYDVKM. The CDR3 length is 13 residues. CDR3 DNA: TGTGCCAGCACCCCCGGCGGTCCCTATGGCTACACCTTC. It is translated as CASTPGGPYGYTF.